This T cell receptor (beta chain) was identified in a study of regulatory T cells in long-lasting Graves disease. Study at large: Graves' patients, diagnosed recently, had received antithyroid drugs under 3 months.

Study outcomes and limitations: Favoring TRBV28, TRBJ1-2 and TRBJ2-5 was a feature seen in persistent disease.

Both iRepertoire HTBI primers and Arm-PCR of CDR3 regions were used to build the TCR beta libraries. MiXCR, run by TCRdb on the multiplex PCR reads, gives a single entry per CDR3 protein. This sample has roughly 350,000 distinct CDR3 sequences; around 15% occur once, and the top ten carry 30%. This clonotype was observed at least ten times. What it binds is not known. The CDR3 length is 12 residues. Germline CDR1 and CDR2: DFQATT and SNEGSKA (reference sequence). As to time point: newly diagnosed GD, antithyroid drugs for less than 3 months. Scientists built the TCR library using RNA that was extracted from PBMCs. These data were also reused for a study on T cells in Graves' hyperthyroidism and ophthalmopathy.

The sequencing used peripheral blood mononuclear cells (PBMCs), collected at new diagnosis, from a patient treated with antithyroid drugs. The V call is TRBV20-1, the J call TRBJ2-7, with TRBD1 matching 9 bases. The receptor's source is a man aged 35 to 55 with Graves disease. The CDR3 reads CRINRGRDEQYF. DNA of the CDR3: TGCAGGATAAACAGGGGGCGCGACGAGCAGTACTTC.